These 21 T cell receptor beta chains were all obtained from the same sample, sequenced in a study of blood T cells in healthy people across ages. Alongside a J-beta primer mix, a sample-barcoded 5' primer served in a second PCR lasting 7 to 11 cycles. From the 5' RACE reads, TCRdb called clonotypes with MiXCR, one entry per CDR3 protein. The data contain about 1.8 million distinct CDR3 sequences, just under 50% of them singletons. Sequencing input: blood. The receptors derive from a woman in her thirties or forties in good health.

The rearrangement uses TRBV28 and TRBJ1-6; 10 bases align to TRBD1. Germline lookup yields CDR1 MDHEN and CDR2 SYDVKM. J gave up 17 bases and V 2 bases, and 3 bases lay outside the gene matches. The CDR3 has 12 amino acids. CDR3 region: CASSLIGQGVHF. In DNA, the CDR3 is TGTGCCAGCAGTTTAATTGGACAGGGGGTCCACTTT.

This clonotype occurred a few times. V is TRBV20-1 and J is TRBJ2-3; the D is unclear. V dropped 4 bases and J dropped 4 bases, with 12 bases sitting between them. Germline assignment: CDR1 DFQATT and CDR2 SNEGSKA (reference sequence). This CDR3 comprises 13 residues. The CDR3: CSAMPPRADTQYF. CDR3 sequence (DNA): TGCAGTGCTATGCCCCCAAGGGCAGATACGCAGTATTTT.

This clonotype was seen just once. The junction departs from germline at one end; a sequencing error may be responsible. This rearrangement joins TRBV7-2 to TRBJ2-5; maybe TRBD2 (6 bases). CDR1 and CDR2 (germline): SGHTA, FQGNSA. The CDR3 runs to 13 residues. CDR3 sequence reads: CASSGLGQEAQYF. The CDR3 DNA follows: TGTGCCAGTAGCGGTTTGGGCCAAGAGGCCCAGTACTTC.

The chain is built from TRBV20-1 and TRBJ2-5; 8 positions match TRBD2. The CDR3 extends over 16 amino acids. V lost 0 bases to trimming and J lost 0 bases; unmatched junction nucleotides: 6. CDR1 DFQATT and CDR2 SNEGSKA come from the germline V gene (reference sequence). The CDR3 nucleotides are TGCAGTGCTAGAGATGGGCGGGGGGCGTACCAAGAGACCCAGTACTTC. Translation: CSARDGRGAYQETQYF.

This clonotype was seen a handful of times. The gene calls are TRBV4-2 and TRBJ2-7; 8 bases map to TRBD2. With 1 base clipped from V and 2 bases from J, the junction kept 10 bases outside the gene matches. The V gene's germline CDR1 is LGHNA and CDR2 YNFKEQ. This CDR3 comprises 17 residues. The CDR3 sequence is CASSQASTSGGAYEQYF. The CDR3 region has the DNA TGTGCCAGCAGCCAAGCCTCTACTAGCGGCGGAGCCTACGAGCAGTACTTC.

This clonotype was picked up a small number of times. The chain employs TRBV6-5 and TRBJ2-5, with D tentatively TRBD2 (6 bases). The germline CDR1 and CDR2 sequences are MNHEY and SVGAGI. The V end was cut by 6 bases, the J end by 10 bases, with 18 bases between. The CDR3 runs to 13 residues. The CDR3 DNA reads TGTGCCAGCAGCACAAATTGGGAGGAGGACCAGTACTTC. This encodes CASSTNWEEDQYF.

The CDR3 region is CASTGLAGYSEQYF. The CDR3 DNA sequence: TGTGCCAGCACAGGGCTAGCGGGATACTCGGAGCAGTACTTC. The V and J genes are TRBV2 and TRBJ2-5; 9 bases agree with TRBD2. CDR1 and CDR2 (germline): SNHLY, FYNNEI. This CDR3 comprises 14 residues. V shed 7 bases and J 11 bases; nucleotides not matched to a gene: 14.

Note on this clonotype: Germline and junction disagree at one end, which may indicate a read error. The rearrangement links TRBV5-1 to TRBJ1-1, with D perhaps TRBD1 (5 bases). The CDR3 is made up of 13 amino acids. CDR1 is SGHRS, CDR2 YFSETQ, per germline. The DNA of the CDR3 is TGCGCCAGCCAGGACACGGCGAACACTGAAGTTTTCTTT. Translation: CASQDTANTEVFF.

V usage is TRBV11-2 and J usage is TRBJ1-1; D not certain. This CDR3 is 12 amino acids long. Deletions cut 1 base from V and 10 bases from J, with 10 bases between. Germline CDR1 SGHAT, CDR2 FQNNGV. CDR3: CASSLGLVGAFF. In DNA form, the CDR3 reads TGTGCCAGCAGCTTAGGGCTCGTGGGAGCTTTCTTT.

The count of this clonotype is one. The J gene is TRBJ1-1, the V gene TRBV11-1; unclear D gene. The CDR3 has 11 residues. Trimming stripped 1 base from V and 6 bases from J, with 3 bases between. Germline assignment: CDR1 SGHAT and CDR2 FQDESV (reference sequence). The CDR3 loop reads CASSLESEAFF. DNA of the CDR3: TGTGCCAGCAGCTTAGAGTCTGAAGCTTTCTTT.

This clonotype has just a few counts. V usage is TRBV7-9 and J usage is TRBJ1-2; D ambiguous. The ends were cut back, 2 bases at V and 4 bases at J, with 14 bases in the middle. The CDR3 sequence is 15 residues long. The germline gives CDR1 SEHNR, CDR2 FQNEAQ (reference sequence). Here the CDR3 DNA reads TGTGCCAGCAGCTTACTTTCCCCGGAGGGCTATGGCTACACCTTC. Its translation: CASSLLSPEGYGYTF.

In this sample, this clonotype turned up once. The J gene is TRBJ2-1, the V gene TRBV7-2; 13 nucleotides align to TRBD2. The CDR3 extends over 16 amino acids. V trimming: 5 bases; J trimming: 8 bases; junction bases outside the gene matches: 9. Per the germline V gene, CDR1 is SGHTA and CDR2 is FQGNSA. CDR3 DNA sequence: TGTGCCAGCAGCGGTAGACTAGCGGGGGGCAGGGATGAGCAGTTCTTC. Protein sequence: CASSGRLAGGRDEQFF. The full variable domain, with the rest looked up from reference TRBV7-2 and TRBJ2-1, is GAGVSQSPSNKVTEKGKDVELRCDPISGHTALYWYRQSLGQGLEFLIYFQGNSAPDKSGLPSDRFSAERTGGSVSTLTIQRTQQEDSAVYLCASSGRLAGGRDEQFFGPGTRLTVL.

This clonotype appeared a few times. The chain is built from TRBV20-1 and TRBJ1-2, with 9 nucleotides matching TRBD1. The germline V gene encodes CDR1 DFQATT and CDR2 SNEGSKA (reference sequence). The CDR3 consists of 16 residues. In DNA, the CDR3 is TGCAATGGTGCGGTAACAGGGGGCCGGGATAACTATGGCTACACCTTC. Protein: CNGAVTGGRDNYGYTF.

The chain recombines TRBV27 with TRBJ1-2, with D perhaps matching TRBD1 (6 bases). V was trimmed by 5 bases and J by 9 bases, leaving 10 bases between them. This CDR3 region has 11 residues. Germline V gene sequence: CDR1 MNHEY, CDR2 SMNVEV (reference sequence). The CDR3 DNA sequence: TGTGCCAGCAGTGGGAGGGACAGCTACACCTTC. It yields the protein CASSGRDSYTF.

V is TRBV2 and J is TRBJ1-2; 7 bases agree with TRBD1. CDR1 and CDR2 from the germline V gene are SNHLY and FYNNEI. The CDR3 extends over 13 amino acids. The V and J ends lost 5 bases and 7 bases, in that order; junction bases with no gene match: 7. The CDR3: CASSPRDSVGYTF. CDR3 nucleotide sequence: TGTGCCAGCAGTCCCCGGGACAGTGTTGGCTACACCTTC.

J is TRBJ2-7 and V is TRBV4-3; D gene ambiguous. V lost 0 bases to trimming and J lost 0 bases, with 9 bases between them. Germline CDR1 and CDR2: LGHNA and YSLEER. There are 15 residues in the CDR3. CDR3: CASSQDSLSSYEQYF. The CDR3 DNA reads TGCGCCAGCAGCCAAGATAGCCTCAGCTCCTACGAGCAGTACTTC.

The CDR3 sequence is CSASKRGGSLDTQYF. The CDR3 DNA sequence: TGCAGTGCCAGTAAGCGGGGGGGCTCATTGGATACGCAGTATTTT. V usage is TRBV20-1 and J usage is TRBJ2-3; 10 bases map to TRBD2. Germline V gene lookup returns CDR1 DFQATT and CDR2 SNEGSKA (reference sequence). This CDR3 is built from 15 residues. Losses at the gene ends were 6 bases for V and 6 bases for J; bases not matched to a gene: 12.

The chain recombines TRBV25-1 with TRBJ1-1, with D unresolved. Germline assignment: CDR1 MGHDK and CDR2 SYGVNS. The CDR3 consists of 15 residues. Deletions cut 2 bases from V and 4 bases from J, with 14 bases between. The CDR3 DNA follows: TGTGCCAGCAGTGAACTAGACGGCCAGAGCACTGAAGCTTTCTTT. This encodes CASSELDGQSTEAFF.

CDR3 sequence (DNA): TGTGCCAGCAGCGGAGACACAACTGAGCAGTTCTTC. Amino acids: CASSGDTTEQFF. The genes are TRBV7-9 and TRBJ2-1; D ambiguous. Trimming removed 5 bases from V and 9 bases from J, with 11 bases in between. The length of the CDR3 is 12 residues. Germline-derived CDR1 and CDR2 are SEHNR and FQNEAQ (reference sequence).

The chain joins TRBV4-3 to TRBJ2-1; weak D call: TRBD1 (6 bases). The V gene lost 1 base and the J gene lost 9 bases, with 13 bases spanning the gap. The CDR3 totals 14 residues. The germline V gene encodes CDR1 LGHNA and CDR2 YSLEER. The CDR3 sequence is CASSQVLRGIEQFF. The CDR3 DNA reads as TGCGCCAGCAGCCAAGTCCTCAGGGGCATTGAGCAGTTCTTC.

This chain connects TRBV21-1 to TRBJ1-2; the table's TRBD1 call for D was not verified on the DNA. TRBV21-1 corresponds to a pseudogene. The CDR3 length is 15 residues. The CDR3 DNA reads as TGTGCCAGCAGCAAAGAAGGGACAGGGCAATATGGCTACACCTTC. Protein sequence: CASSKEGTGQYGYTF.